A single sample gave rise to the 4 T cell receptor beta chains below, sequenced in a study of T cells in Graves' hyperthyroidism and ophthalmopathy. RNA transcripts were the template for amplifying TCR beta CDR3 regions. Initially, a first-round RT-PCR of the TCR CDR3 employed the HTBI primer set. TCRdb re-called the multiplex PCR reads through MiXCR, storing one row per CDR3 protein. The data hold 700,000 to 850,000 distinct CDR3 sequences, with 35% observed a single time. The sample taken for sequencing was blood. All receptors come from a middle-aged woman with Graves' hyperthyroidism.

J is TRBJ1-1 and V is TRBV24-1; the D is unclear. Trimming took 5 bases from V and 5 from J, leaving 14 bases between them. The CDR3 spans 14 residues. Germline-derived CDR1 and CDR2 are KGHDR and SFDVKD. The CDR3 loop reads CATSAPESGTEAFF. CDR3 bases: TGTGCCACCAGTGCTCCCGAGTCGGGGACTGAAGCTTTCTTT.

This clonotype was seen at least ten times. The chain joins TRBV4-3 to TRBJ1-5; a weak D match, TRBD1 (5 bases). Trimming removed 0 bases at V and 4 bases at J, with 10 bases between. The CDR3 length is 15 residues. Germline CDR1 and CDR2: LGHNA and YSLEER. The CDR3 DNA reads TGCGCCAGCAGCCAAGATCCAGGGCCAAATCAGCCCCAGCATTTT. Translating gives CASSQDPGPNQPQHF.

The CDR3 DNA is TGTGCCAGCAGTGATTCCAGCAGGGGGTCGAGGAGCAATCAGCCCCAGCATTTT. Translating gives CASSDSSRGSRSNQPQHF. The rearrangement joins TRBV2 to TRBJ1-5, with TRBD1 matching 7 bases. J gave up 1 base and V 3 bases, and 12 bases lay outside the gene matches. The germline gives CDR1 SNHLY, CDR2 FYNNEI. The CDR3 covers 18 residues.

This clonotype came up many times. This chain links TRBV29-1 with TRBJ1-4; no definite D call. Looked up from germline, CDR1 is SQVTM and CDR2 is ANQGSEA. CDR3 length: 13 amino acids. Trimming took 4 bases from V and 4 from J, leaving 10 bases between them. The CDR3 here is CSVVRPYNEKLFF. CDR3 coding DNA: TGCAGCGTTGTAAGACCGTATAATGAAAAACTGTTTTTT.